Following are 13 T cell receptor beta chains from one sample sequenced in a study of T cell responses to AZD1222 COVID-19 vaccine. Generated by immunoSEQ multiplex PCR, the TCRdb table keeps only in-frame clones and is missing some. Seen here are approximately 200,000 clones, approximately 90% observed once, and the top ten hold around 3%. Sequencing used peripheral blood, obtained 28 days after the second AZD1222 dose. The receptors originated from an adult who received the AZD1222 COVID-19 vaccine.

The chain recombines TRBV5-1 with TRBJ1-1; D is undetermined. The CDR3 spans 14 residues. V was trimmed by 2 bases and J by 1 base, leaving 9 bases between them. Germline V gene sequence: CDR1 SGHRS, CDR2 YFSETQ. CDR3 bases: TGCGCCAGCAGCTTAGGAGAAGGGAACACTGAAGCTTTCTTT. As protein: CASSLGEGNTEAFF.

The V call is TRBV19, the J call TRBJ2-7; 9 bases map to TRBD1. Germline-derived CDR1 and CDR2 are LNHDA and SQIVND (reference sequence). V gave up 5 bases and J gave up 2 bases; unmatched junction bases: 4. The CDR3 sequence is 14 residues long. The CDR3 protein is CASSARQGAYEQYF. Written as DNA, the CDR3 is TGTGCCAGTAGTGCCCGACAGGGGGCCTACGAGCAGTACTTC.

The chain links TRBV2 to TRBJ2-1; 15 bases are a match to TRBD2. From germline, CDR1 is SNHLY and CDR2 FYNNEI. This CDR3 spans 15 amino acids. The ends lost 6 bases at V and 7 bases at J; junction bases unmatched: 4. CDR3 DNA sequence: TGTGCCAGCAGAGCCGGACTAGCGGGAGGGAATGAGCAGTTCTTC. The encoded protein is CASRAGLAGGNEQFF.

V is TRBV11-2 and J is TRBJ1-6; D is ambiguous. V was shortened by 8 bases and J by 6 bases, with 8 bases between the two germline ends. Germline CDR1 and CDR2: SGHAT and FQNNGV. The CDR3 extends over 12 amino acids. CDR3 DNA: TGTGCCAGCGGTACTGTTAATTCACCCCTCCACTTT. This gives the protein CASGTVNSPLHF.

The rearrangement uses TRBV19 and TRBJ2-5; TRBD2 is a possible D gene (5 bases). CDR1 and CDR2 (germline): LNHDA, SQIVND (reference sequence). Trimming removed 2 bases at V and 9 bases at J, with 19 bases between. The CDR3 length is 15 residues. CDR3 in amino acids: CASSIPGAVDVAQYF. The CDR3 bases are TGTGCCAGTAGTATACCCGGAGCGGTGGACGTGGCCCAGTACTTC.

The chain has TRBV20-1 and TRBJ1-3; D may be TRBD1 (6 bases). From germline, CDR1 is DFQATT and CDR2 SNEGSKA (reference sequence). Deletions cut 3 bases from V and 2 bases from J, with 11 bases between. CDR3 length: 14 residues. The CDR3 loop reads CSASLWGPGNTIYF. CDR3 coding DNA: TGCAGTGCTAGTTTGTGGGGGCCTGGAAACACCATATATTTT.

The rearrangement links TRBV4-2 to TRBJ2-7; 7 nucleotides agree with TRBD2. The CDR3 is made up of 15 amino acids. After removal of 4 bases from V and 3 bases from J, the junction contained 9 bases not matched to a gene. Germline CDR1 and CDR2: LGHNA and YNFKEQ. CDR3 in amino acids: CASSPEGGRVYEQYF. In DNA, the CDR3 is TGTGCCAGCAGCCCCGAGGGCGGGAGAGTCTACGAGCAGTACTTC.

The chain has TRBV3-1 (or the pseudogene TRBV3-2) and TRBJ1-5; D might be TRBD1 (6 bases). In germline, CDR1 is LGHDT, CDR2 YNNKEL (reference sequence). V lost 4 bases and J 4 bases, leaving 17 bases between the germline ends. The CDR3 extends over 16 amino acids. CDR3 DNA sequence: TGTGCCAGCAGCCTGCGGGGGGCGGGTATTAATCAGCCCCAGCATTTT. It encodes CASSLRGAGINQPQHF.

The chain employs TRBV5-1 and TRBJ2-5; D is uncertain. CDR3 length: 14 residues. Deletions cut 3 bases from V and 4 bases from J, with 13 bases between. CDR1 SGHRS and CDR2 YFSETQ come from the germline V gene. For the CDR3, the DNA is TGCGCCAGCAGCTGGTTGGTTTGGGGAGAGACCCAGTACTTC. This codes for CASSWLVWGETQYF.

The rearrangement joins TRBV7-9 to TRBJ1-4, with a tentative D call TRBD1 (6 bases). Deletions cut 1 base from V and 7 bases from J, with 16 bases between. Germline lookup yields CDR1 SEHNR and CDR2 FQNEAQ (reference sequence). The CDR3 has 16 residues. The CDR3 loop is CASSLGATGGGEKLFF. The CDR3 region has the DNA TGTGCCAGCAGCTTAGGGGCAACCGGAGGGGGTGAAAAACTGTTTTTT.

The rearrangement links TRBV7-2 to TRBJ1-2; 7 bases are a match to TRBD1. CDR3 length: 14 residues. The V segment lost 1 base and the J segment 4 bases; nucleotides outside the gene matches: 3. Germline assignment: CDR1 SGHTA and CDR2 FQGNSA. As DNA, the CDR3 is TGTGCCAGCAGCTTAGGAGGGACAGCCTATGGCTACACCTTC. It yields the protein CASSLGGTAYGYTF.

This clone occurred once. The chain has TRBV19 and TRBJ1-5; maybe TRBD1 (5 bases). The length of the CDR3 is 15 residues. The germline V gene has CDR1 LNHDA and CDR2 SQIVND (reference sequence). V shed 3 bases and J shed 4 bases, with 13 bases lying between them. The CDR3 reads CASSIKTAMNQPQHF. The CDR3 coding sequence is TGTGCCAGTAGTATCAAGACAGCAATGAATCAGCCCCAGCATTTT.

The chain links TRBV5-1 to TRBJ1-2; D call uncertain. This CDR3 comprises 14 residues. Germline-derived CDR1 and CDR2 are SGHRS and YFSETQ. V dropped 0 bases and J dropped 13 bases, with 19 bases sitting between them. The CDR3 region is CASSLGGPHSSLTF. In DNA form, the CDR3 reads TGCGCCAGCAGCTTGGGTGGCCCCCACTCGTCACTCACCTTC.